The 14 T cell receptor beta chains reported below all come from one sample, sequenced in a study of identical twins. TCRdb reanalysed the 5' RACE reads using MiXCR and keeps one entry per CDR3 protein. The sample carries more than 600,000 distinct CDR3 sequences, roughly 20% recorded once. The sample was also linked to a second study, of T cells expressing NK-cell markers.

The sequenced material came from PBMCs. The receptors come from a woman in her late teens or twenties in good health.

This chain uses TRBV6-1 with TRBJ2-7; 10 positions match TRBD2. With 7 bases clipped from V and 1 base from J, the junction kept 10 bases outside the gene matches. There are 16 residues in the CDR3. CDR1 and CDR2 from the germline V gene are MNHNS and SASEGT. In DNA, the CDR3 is TGTGCCAGCACCAGGAAACTAGCGGGGAGTTCCTACGAGCAGTACTTC. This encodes CASTRKLAGSSYEQYF.

The CDR3 loop reads CASSVQGGPDTQYF. In DNA form, the CDR3 reads TGTGCCAGCAGCGTACAGGGAGGCCCAGATACGCAGTATTTT. This sequence joins TRBV9 and TRBJ2-3, with a tentative D call TRBD2 (6 bases). There are 14 residues in the CDR3. Looked up from germline, CDR1 is SGDLS and CDR2 is YYNGEE. Trimming took 1 base from V and 4 from J, leaving 10 bases between them.

CDR3 nucleotides: TGTGCCAGCAGCAGCCTGTTGGACAGGGGGAAGATGGAGCAGTACTTC. Its translation: CASSSLLDRGKMEQYF. The rearrangement links TRBV5-6 to TRBJ2-7, with 10 bases aligning to TRBD1. V lost 4 bases, J lost 7 bases, and 14 bases stayed unmatched. The CDR3 extends over 16 amino acids. Germline CDR1 is SGHDT and CDR2 is YYEEEE. The whole variable domain, remainder taken from reference TRBV5-6 and TRBJ2-7, is DAGVTQSPTHLIKTRGQQVTLRCSPKSGHDTVSWYQQALGQGPQFIFQYYEEEERQRGNFPDRFSGHQFPNYSSELNVNALLLGDSALYLCASSSLLDRGKMEQYFGPGTRLTVT.

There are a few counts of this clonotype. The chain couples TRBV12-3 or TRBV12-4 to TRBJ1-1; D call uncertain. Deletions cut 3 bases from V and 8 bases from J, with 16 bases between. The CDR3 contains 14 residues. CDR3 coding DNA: TGTGCCAGCAGTTTCGGTGGGTTAGTCGCGGAAGCTTTCTTT. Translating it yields CASSFGGLVAEAFF.

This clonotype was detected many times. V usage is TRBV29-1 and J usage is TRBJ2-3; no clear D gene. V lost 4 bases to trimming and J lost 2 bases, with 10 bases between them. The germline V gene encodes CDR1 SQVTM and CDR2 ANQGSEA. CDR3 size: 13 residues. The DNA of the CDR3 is TGCAGCGTTGTGGGCGGTTACACAGATACGCAGTATTTT. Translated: CSVVGGYTDTQYF.

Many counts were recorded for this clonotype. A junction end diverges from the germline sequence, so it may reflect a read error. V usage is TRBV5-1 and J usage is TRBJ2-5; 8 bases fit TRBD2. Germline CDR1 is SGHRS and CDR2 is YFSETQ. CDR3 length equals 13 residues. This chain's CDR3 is CASSSGGQETQYF. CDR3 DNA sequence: TGTGCCAGCAGTTCGGGGGGGCAAGAGACCCAGTACTTC.

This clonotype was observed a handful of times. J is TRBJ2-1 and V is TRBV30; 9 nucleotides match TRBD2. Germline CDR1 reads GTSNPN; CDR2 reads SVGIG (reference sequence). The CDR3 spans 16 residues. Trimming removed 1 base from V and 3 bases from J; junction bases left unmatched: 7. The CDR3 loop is CAWSDVAGVYYNEQFF. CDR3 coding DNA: TGTGCCTGGAGTGATGTAGCGGGAGTATACTACAATGAGCAGTTCTTC.

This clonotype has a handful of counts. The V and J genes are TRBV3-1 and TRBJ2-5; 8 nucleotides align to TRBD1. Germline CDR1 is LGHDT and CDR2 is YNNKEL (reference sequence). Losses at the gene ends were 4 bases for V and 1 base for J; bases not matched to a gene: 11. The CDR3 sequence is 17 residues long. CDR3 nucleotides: TGTGCCAGCAGCCCTTCACCGGGACAGGTGACCCAAGAGACCCAGTACTTC. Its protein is CASSPSPGQVTQETQYF.

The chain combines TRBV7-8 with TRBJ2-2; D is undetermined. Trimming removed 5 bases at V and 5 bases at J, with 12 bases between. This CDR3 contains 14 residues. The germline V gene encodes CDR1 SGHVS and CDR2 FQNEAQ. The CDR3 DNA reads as TGTGCCAGCAGCCTCTTGACGGCGACCGGGGAGCTGTTTTTT. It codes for CASSLLTATGELFF. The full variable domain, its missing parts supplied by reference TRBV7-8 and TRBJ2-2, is GAGVSQSPRYKVAKRGQDVALRCDPISGHVSLFWYQQALGQGPEFLTYFQNEAQLDKSGLPSDRFFAERPEGSVSTLKIQRTQQEDSAVYLCASSLLTATGELFFGEGSRLTVL.

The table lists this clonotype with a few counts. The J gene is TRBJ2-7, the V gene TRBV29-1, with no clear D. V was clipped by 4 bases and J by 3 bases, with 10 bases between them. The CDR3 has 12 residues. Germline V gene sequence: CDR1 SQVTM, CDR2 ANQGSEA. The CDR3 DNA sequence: TGCAGCGTTGCCCGGCTTGGCTACGAGCAGTACTTC. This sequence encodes CSVARLGYEQYF.

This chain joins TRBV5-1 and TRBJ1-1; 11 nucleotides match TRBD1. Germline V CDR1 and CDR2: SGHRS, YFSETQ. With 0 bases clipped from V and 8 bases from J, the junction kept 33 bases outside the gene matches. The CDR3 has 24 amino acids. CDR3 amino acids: CASSLGNAGQGDWRVPLRLREAFF. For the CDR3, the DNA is TGCGCCAGCAGCTTGGGGAACGCGGGACAGGGGGATTGGAGGGTTCCACTACGATTAAGAGAAGCTTTCTTT.

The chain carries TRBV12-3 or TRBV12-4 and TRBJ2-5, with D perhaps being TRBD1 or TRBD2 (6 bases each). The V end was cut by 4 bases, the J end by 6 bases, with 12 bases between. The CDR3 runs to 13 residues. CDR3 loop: CASSSGAGKTQYF. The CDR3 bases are TGTGCCAGCAGTTCGGGGGCTGGGAAGACCCAGTACTTC.

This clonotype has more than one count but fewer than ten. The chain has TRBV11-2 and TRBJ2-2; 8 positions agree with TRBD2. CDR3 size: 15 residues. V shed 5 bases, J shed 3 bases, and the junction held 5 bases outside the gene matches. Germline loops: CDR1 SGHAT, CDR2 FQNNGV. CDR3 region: CASSRGLDYTGELFF. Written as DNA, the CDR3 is TGTGCCAGCAGCCGGGGACTAGATTACACCGGGGAGCTGTTTTTT.

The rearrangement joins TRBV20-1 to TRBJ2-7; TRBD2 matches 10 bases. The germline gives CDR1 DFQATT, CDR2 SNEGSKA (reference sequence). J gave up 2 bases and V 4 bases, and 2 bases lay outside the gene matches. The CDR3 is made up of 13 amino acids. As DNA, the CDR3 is TGCAGTGCTACTAGCGGGGGTACCTACGAGCAGTACTTC. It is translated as CSATSGGTYEQYF.